The 16 T cell receptor beta chains given below trace back to one sample, sequenced in a study of T cells in Graves' hyperthyroidism and ophthalmopathy. Regions amplified from RNA transcripts were the TCR beta CDR3 regions. Primed by the HTBI set, a first-round RT-PCR was run on the TCR CDR3. From the multiplex PCR reads, TCRdb called clonotypes with MiXCR, one entry per CDR3 protein. There are fewer than 550,000 distinct CDR3 sequences in the sample; 15% to 19% occur only once, and approximately 8% lies in the top ten. Sequencing used blood. These receptors originate from a woman under 30 with Graves' hyperthyroidism.

This clonotype has a count of ten or more. The gene calls are TRBV12-3 or TRBV12-4 and TRBJ2-7, with 9 bases aligning to TRBD1. Trimming removed 3 bases from V and 6 bases from J; junction bases left unmatched: 6. The CDR3 loop spans 14 amino acids. CDR3: CASSFLQGAGEQYF. The CDR3 DNA follows: TGTGCCAGCAGTTTCCTACAGGGGGCTGGCGAGCAGTACTTC.

Details on this clonotype: The CDR3 end shows no conserved phenylalanine or tryptophan, and so a read error is likely. The CDR3 region has the DNA TGTGCCAGCAGTTACCCGGGACAGGGGTCTGGTTACGAGCAGTACTCC. It codes for CASSYPGQGSGYEQYS. This chain connects TRBV12-3 or TRBV12-4 to TRBJ2-7, with TRBD1 identical over 10 bases. The CDR3 has 16 amino acids. With V trimmed by 4 bases and J by 4 bases, 10 bases remained unmatched.

The V gene is TRBV12-3 or TRBV12-4, the J gene TRBJ2-4; D gene unclear. The V end was cut by 0 bases, the J end by 0 bases, with 6 bases between. This CDR3 has 15 amino acids. Written as DNA, the CDR3 is TGTGCCAGCAGTTTAGCGACGTTAGCCAAAAACATTCAGTACTTC. It specifies CASSLATLAKNIQYF.

This clonotype appeared many times. The chain is built from TRBV2 and TRBJ1-5; TRBD1 might be the D (5 bases). The CDR3 spans 12 residues. The germline V gene encodes CDR1 SNHLY and CDR2 FYNNEI. Between the trimmed V and J ends, which lost 5 bases and 4 bases, there was a span of 6 bases. The DNA of the CDR3 is TGTGCCAGCAGTCGACAGAATCAGCCCCAGCATTTT. Protein sequence: CASSRQNQPQHF.

In this sample, this clonotype turned up many times. The genes are TRBV13 and TRBJ2-3; tentatively, D is TRBD2 (5 bases). Trimming removed 5 bases from V and 5 bases from J, with 8 bases in between. The CDR3 covers 12 residues. Germline CDR1 and CDR2: PRHDT and FYEKMQ (reference sequence). CDR3 in DNA: TGTGCCAGCAGCGCTCGGGGAGATACGCAGTATTTT. This sequence encodes CASSARGDTQYF.

This clonotype was recorded at least ten times. The CDR3 coding sequence is TGCGCCAGCAGCTTGGTCCCTACGGACCGTACTAACTATGGCTACACCTTC. Translation gives CASSLVPTDRTNYGYTF. The rearrangement joins TRBV5-1 to TRBJ1-2; D call uncertain. The CDR3 contains 17 residues. Trimming removed 0 bases from V and 0 bases from J, with 15 bases in between. Germline CDR1 SGHRS, CDR2 YFSETQ.

This chain links TRBV2 with TRBJ2-2; 15 bases map to TRBD2. The length of the CDR3 is 15 residues. CDR1 and CDR2 from the germline V gene are SNHLY and FYNNEI. V trimming: 6 bases; J trimming: 5 bases; junction bases outside the gene matches: 1. The DNA of the CDR3 is TGTGCCAGCAGGGGACTAGCGGGGGGAACCGGGGAGCTGTTTTTT. Amino acids: CASRGLAGGTGELFF. The variable domain in full, with the rest retrieved from reference TRBV2 and TRBJ2-2, is EPEVTQTPSHQVTQMGQEVILRCVPISNHLYFYWYRQILGQKVEFLVSFYNNEISEKSEIFDDQFSVERPDGSNFTLKIRSTKLEDSAMYFCASRGLAGGTGELFFGEGSRLTVL.

This clonotype was observed many times. The J gene is TRBJ2-7, the V gene TRBV18; D call uncertain. The CDR3 is 13 residues long. Germline V gene data show CDR1 as KGHSH and CDR2 as LQKENI. V lost 3 bases and J 2 bases, leaving 8 bases between the germline ends. The CDR3 loop reads CASSPGEAYEQYF. The CDR3, as DNA: TGTGCCAGCTCACCGGGCGAAGCCTACGAGCAGTACTTC.

The chain carries TRBV11-2 and TRBJ1-1, with D unclear. CDR1 SGHAT and CDR2 FQNNGV come from the germline V gene. V lost 1 base and J 7 bases, leaving 7 bases between the germline ends. This CDR3 is 12 amino acids long. The CDR3 is CASSLVRIEAFF. The DNA of the CDR3 is TGTGCCAGCAGCTTAGTACGGATTGAAGCTTTCTTT.

The genes are TRBV7-9 and TRBJ1-5; 10 bases are a match to TRBD1. Germline values: CDR1 SEHNR, CDR2 FQNEAQ (reference sequence). V dropped 5 bases and J dropped 6; count of bases not matched to a gene: 10. The CDR3 spans 16 residues. The CDR3 reads CASSNTGQGMSQPQHF. CDR3 nucleotide sequence: TGTGCCAGCAGCAATACGGGACAGGGGATGAGTCAGCCCCAGCATTTT.

The V and J genes are TRBV12-3 or TRBV12-4 and TRBJ1-5; 12 bases fit TRBD1. The CDR3 runs to 17 residues. V was pared by 6 bases and J by 1 base, with 7 bases of the junction left unmatched. CDR3 DNA: TGTGCCAGCAGCCCCGGGACAGGGGGCAGAAGCAATCAGCCCCAGCATTTT. Translation gives CASSPGTGGRSNQPQHF.

This clonotype was seen repeatedly, ten times or more. The chain joins TRBV28 to TRBJ2-5; D possibly corresponds to TRBD1 (5 bases). V lost 6 bases and J 0 bases, leaving 11 bases between the germline ends. This CDR3 region has 14 residues. Germline CDR1 reads MDHEN; CDR2 reads SYDVKM. The CDR3 sequence: CASRPTGYQETQYF. The CDR3 DNA follows: TGTGCCAGCAGACCTACAGGATACCAAGAGACCCAGTACTTC. The full variable domain, its missing parts supplied by reference TRBV28 and TRBJ2-5, is DVKVTQSSRYLVKRTGEKVFLECVQDMDHENMFWYRQDPGLGLRLIYFSYDVKMKEKGDIPEGYSVSREKKERFSLILESASTNQTSMYLCASRPTGYQETQYFGPGTRLLVL.

The sample holds many counts of this clonotype. This chain joins TRBV6-1 and TRBJ1-4; D remains ambiguous. This CDR3 has 16 residues. The germline V gene has CDR1 MNHNS and CDR2 SASEGT. V lost 7 bases and J lost 0, with 15 bases in between. The CDR3 spells CASKFRESATNEKLFF. The CDR3 bases are TGTGCCAGCAAGTTTCGGGAATCCGCAACTAATGAAAAACTGTTTTTT.

This clonotype appeared many times. The V and J genes are TRBV11-2 and TRBJ2-3; 9 nucleotides align to TRBD2. The CDR3 consists of 16 residues. Trimming cost V 1 base and J 1 base; bases outside gene matches: 3. Germline V gives CDR1 SGHAT, CDR2 FQNNGV. CDR3 sequence (DNA): TGTGCCAGCAGCTTAGTAGGCGGGGGGGGCACAGATACGCAGTATTTT. Amino acids: CASSLVGGGGTDTQYF. Based on the CDR3 plus reference TRBV11-2 and TRBJ2-3, the full variable domain is EAGVAQSPRYKIIEKRQSVAFWCNPISGHATLYWYQQILGQGPKLLIQFQNNGVVDDSQLPKDRFSAERLKGVDSTLKIQPAKLEDSAVYLCASSLVGGGGTDTQYFGPGTRLTVL.

This clonotype appeared many times. This chain links TRBV27 with TRBJ2-5; weak D call: TRBD1 (7 bases). The CDR3 loop spans 15 amino acids. V shed 3 bases and J shed 7 bases, with 18 bases lying between them. Germline CDR1 and CDR2: MNHEY and SMNVEV (reference sequence). DNA for the CDR3: TGTGCCAGCAGTTTTGGAGGCAGGGGGAGGCGGACCCAGTACTTC. Translated, it gives CASSFGGRGRRTQYF.

This clonotype was seen more than once but under ten times. The V gene is TRBV20-1, the J gene TRBJ1-1; no definite D call. Trimming stripped 5 bases from V and 11 bases from J, with 15 bases between. Germline V gene data show CDR1 as DFQATT and CDR2 as SNEGSKA (reference sequence). The CDR3 is 11 amino acids. The CDR3 spells CSAPWRDSAFF. The CDR3 nucleotides are TGCAGTGCTCCTTGGAGGGATTCGGCTTTCTTT.